This T cell receptor beta chain appears in the sequencing data of a study of cytomegalovirus exposure and HLA in healthy donors (TCRdb year 2017). About the full investigation: According to an earlier analysis of around 600 of the donors, some 180 million T cells yielded 117 million unique TCR beta sequences and about 300 Gb of sequence data. Around 320 gigabases of sequencing data and approximately 85 million unique TCR sequences were included in an early release covering several hundred HLA-typed donors. Of the 398 genotyped donors, about 84% fell in the genetic ancestry cluster associated with self-reported Caucasian donors. The study was designed to test whether signatures of past pathogen exposure could be identified by cataloging public T cell receptors. The study used immunosequencing to profile the T cell repertoires of 666 subjects and linked those repertoires to cytomegalovirus serostatus. A separate validation cohort of 100 to 150 different subjects was used in addition to the 666-subject first cohort. To predict cytomegalovirus infection status, the study combined high-throughput TCR immunosequencing, statistical association of individual TCRs with disease status, and machine learning. A later analysis re-examined previously published TCR beta repertoires from about 700 donors and added high-resolution HLA genotyping to investigate patterns of TCR occurrence. The later analysis used no new phenotypic data to find candidate immune exposures, relying instead on TCR beta sequences and their occurrence across donors. To decide whether each TCR beta V gene segment behaved as functional or pseudogenic, an earlier analysis of nearly 600 of the donors relied on high-throughput TCR beta sequencing. Donor age, sex, ethnicity and CMV serostatus were compiled together with the repertoire data. In a later genetic analysis, genome-wide SNP genotypes for about 65% of the 666 donors were used, and that subset was treated as a discovery cohort. All discovery cohort repertoires had been generated on a single sequencing platform. Class I and class II HLA loci were covered by the typing at four-digit resolution. The number of typed donors differed by locus: about 620-640 for A, B, C, DRB1 and DQB1; 500 to 550 for DQA1; 606 for DPA1; and around 490 for DPB1. About 5 DR-DQ haplotypes were handled as single units for association and clustering, since linkage in the cohort was strong. Among a few hundred genotyped donors of the cohort, an average of roughly 240,000 unique TCR beta nucleotide sequences were sequenced per donor, roughly 18% of them non-productive.

CDR1 and CDR2, looked up from the germline V gene, are MGHRA and YSYEKL. Germline trimming: 4 bases from V, 8 bases from J; junction bases outside gene matches: 13. The CDR3 has 15 amino acids, counting the end cysteine and phenylalanine. The retained sequence is limited to the CDR3, 45 bases, with the frame set at the first base. In total, approximately 690 healthy bone marrow donors made up the cohort. Cohort members were all nominally healthy when sampled, although unrecorded immune exposures were likely present. The donor tested CMV seropositive, placing the donor among the 250 to 300 seropositive members of the cohort. A peripheral blood sample was collected from each donor, and TCR beta sequencing was performed on peripheral blood mononuclear cells. Genomic DNA was extracted from the blood cell samples with the Qiagen DNeasy Blood Extraction Kit. The full study reports these points: Because some donors lacked HLA typing at each locus, the association tests relied only on the typed subset. The sequencing pipeline was judged likely to have produced a cluster of highly shared sequence variants as a technical artifact. Over 15 rarely observed V segments, including chromosome 9 orphons, were excluded from the earlier analysis of some 590 of the donors because counts were too low. Immune exposure information for the cohort was limited to CMV serostatus. An association between a missense DCLRE1C variant and V-gene and J-gene trimming of TCR beta chains was found in a later genetic analysis and replicated in an independent cohort. An earlier analysis of 587 of the donors showed that most TCR beta V segments appeared in productive rearrangements either about 87% or about 30% of the time, which broadly matched IMGT annotations. Linkage disequilibrium might explain the correlated functional status among segregating V segments, but an unknown experimental factor could not be ruled out. Some IMGT-functional V segments, including TRBV6-2 and TRBV6-3, could not be told apart with the 87-base-pair reads, so those segments were excluded. In the study, some 180 TCR beta chains were listed as associated with cytomegalovirus. It was suggested by the authors that the approach could potentially be generalized to other disease states and immunological phenotypes. Only TCR beta chains were sequenced in this cohort, and the absence of alpha or paired-chain data limited detectable features. While some public TCRs were present in many individuals, most TCR sequences turned up only very rarely across donors. A further reported finding was that TCR beta sequences accurately predicted the HLA-A and HLA-B alleles for most subjects in the first cohort. In a later analysis, HLA-associated TCR beta chains were found to be more clonally expanded and to have lower generation probabilities than equally common non-associated chains. Most CMV-associated TCR beta chains appeared to be HLA-restricted in a later analysis, and the HLA associations seemed to be driven largely by CMV exposure. The presence/absence analyses assumed that sequencing depth was roughly uniform across donors, and that assumption may not be true. A later genetic analysis reported fewer N-insertions in productive TCRs among donors in an Asian-associated ancestry cluster than the approximately 700-donor mean. In a later analysis, several top co-occurrence clusters were reported to appear linked to parvovirus B19, influenza, CMV and Epstein-Barr virus. In a later analysis, the rate of TCR association differed among HLA loci, with DRB1 alleles having the most associated TCRs and HLA-C alleles having the fewest. Assigning TCR associations to individual alleles was difficult when HLA alleles, especially DR and DQ, strongly co-occurred. In vitro tests confirmed that a few of the cytomegalovirus-associated TCR beta chains recognize cytomegalovirus antigens. Cytomegalovirus status was reported to be diagnosed by the classifier with high specificity and sensitivity in both the original and validation cohorts. A later analysis associated about 18,000 TCR beta sequences with specific HLA alleles at a false discovery rate of 0.05.

This clone was observed a handful of times. Its antigen is currently not known. No base qualities exist here, and no much larger clone lies one base off it. Libraries were constructed by the immunoSEQ multiplex PCR assay. A mixture of 60 forward primers for TCR Vbeta segments and 13 reverse primers for TCR Jbeta segments was used in the multiplex PCR. A multiplex PCR assay on genomic DNA amplified the CDR3 region of rearranged TCR beta genes. The amplified TCR beta libraries were sequenced on the Illumina HiSeq System as 87-base-pair reads. For the original study's pipeline: A later analysis tallied around 82 million unique TCR beta chains across the approximately 670 repertoires, and some 12 million of those chains were shared by two or more donors. Raw reads were error-corrected and collapsed into unique sequences by a nearest-neighbor algorithm in which closely related sequences were merged to remove PCR and sequencing errors. CDR3 sequences were aligned to IMGT reference sequences to assign V, D and J gene segments. Each retained sequence needed at least a six-nucleotide match to both a V gene segment and a J gene segment. Rearrangements were classified as productive when the CDR3 lacked stop codons and remained in frame with V and J, and all other rearrangements were classified as non-productive. Following IMGT convention, CDR3 was defined as the stretch from the second conserved V-encoded cysteine to the conserved J-encoded phenylalanine. In an earlier analysis of just under 600 of the donors, sequences lacking an unambiguous match to a single V gene segment were excluded. An earlier analysis of fewer than 750 of the donors classified V segments as functional when productive rearrangements were above 56.7% and as segregating when the standard deviation between donors was above 5%. A statistical classification framework was built to diagnose cytomegalovirus status from the catalog of TCR beta chain sequences. A later analysis assigned V and J genes by comparing TCR nucleotide sequences with IMGT/GENE-DB human TR gene sequences. In a later analysis, CDR3 sequences and most-parsimonious VDJ recombination scenarios were assigned using the TCRdist pipeline. In a later analysis, each TCR beta chain was defined by its CDR3 amino acid sequence together with its V-gene family, and reads lacking a unique V-gene family were excluded. In a later analysis, approximately 640 highly shared, low-generation-probability nucleotide sequences were removed to address suspected cross-contamination and a sequencing artifact. In a later analysis, a clonal expansion index for each public chain was calculated from normalized within-repertoire ranks of inferred template counts. In a later analysis, generation probabilities were computed using a VDJ recombination model fitted to out-of-frame rearrangements, and the results were checked against IGoR. A later analysis scored TCR-TCR, TCR-HLA and TCR-CMV co-occurrence with hypergeometric tests, applying a repertoire-size bias correction to TCR pairs. A later analysis estimated false discovery rates by permuting HLA or CMV assignments 20 times. In a later analysis, co-occurring TCRs were grouped with DBSCAN, and TCRdist sequence similarity was added when clustering was performed within HLA-allele-positive subsets. Co-occurrence clustering excluded repertoires with fewer than 30,000 or more than 120,000 public chains, plus five with anomalous nucleotide sharing. Sourced from immuneACCESS, this table was stored by TCRdb with only in-frame sequences that have V and J called. A share of the clones is absent; for the studies checked, an unresolved V gene accounts for under half, and the remainder has no known explanation. V, J and clone size derive from that table, while D and trimming were established from the DNA sequence. This sample lists fewer than 200,000 clones; 65% to 85% were detected once. Jointly, the top ten make up just over 4.5% of the sample.

Specimen: PBMCs. This TCR came from a woman in her fifties or sixties in good health and CMV-seropositive. This chain is built from TRBV4-1 and TRBJ1-2, with TRBD1 identical over 7 junction bases. The CDR3 here reads CASSLTWTGYEGYTF. The DNA sequence is TGCGCCAGCAGCCTCACCTGGACAGGTTATGAGGGCTACACCTTC.